This is a list of T cell receptor beta chains from one sample in a study of blood T cells in healthy people across ages. A single record per CDR3 protein comes from TCRdb applying MiXCR to the 5' RACE reads. The table includes about 640,000 distinct CDR3 sequences, about 28% detected once. Sequenced: blood. The receptors were gathered from a woman of 80 years or more in good health. Each CDR3 is given with its conserved first and last residue. Each record gives: CDR3 DNA, CDR3 protein, V gene, J gene, D gene, clone size. The D gene is left open where the match is weak. Size values are once, few and many counts, or a class for expanded clones, and some rows have none.

TGTGCCAGCAGCCGTTCGGGACAGGGTCGAACTAATGAAAAACTGTTTTTT	CASSRSGQGRTNEKLFF	TRBV13	TRBJ1-4	TRBD1	few
TGTGCCAGCAGCTCAACCCGGGGGACTACCCAGCATTTT	CASSSTRGTTQHF	TRBV7-2	TRBJ1-5	NA	many
TGCAGTGCGGAGGGGACAGGTGCCGGCACCGGGGAGCTGTTTTTT	CSAEGTGAGTGELFF	TRBV20-1	TRBJ2-2	TRBD1	NA
TGTGCCAGCAGCATACGACAGGGGCCCTCCTACGAGCAGTACTTC	CASSIRQGPSYEQYF	TRBV7-3	TRBJ2-7	TRBD1	many
TGTGCCAGCAGCTTGGGGATGCGGCCGCAGATTAGCACAGATACGCAGTATTTT	CASSLGMRPQISTDTQYF	TRBV5-5	TRBJ2-3	NA	NA
TGTGCTAGCAGCCCCGGGACAGGGTATGAAGATACGCAGTATTTT	CASSPGTGYEDTQYF	TRBV7-7	TRBJ2-3	TRBD1	many
TGTGCCAGCAGCTTGGTAGGGTCAGGCCCTGGGGCCAACGTCCTGACTTTC	CASSLVGSGPGANVLTF	TRBV5-6	TRBJ2-6	NA	few
TGCGCCAGCAGCTTAAGTAACGAGCAGTACTTC	CASSLSNEQYF	TRBV5-1	TRBJ2-7	NA	many
TGTGCCAGCAGCGCCCCGGGACAGGGAGCGGGGAATGAGCAGTTCTTC	CASSAPGQGAGNEQFF	TRBV9	TRBJ2-1	TRBD1	many
TGTGCCATCAGTCCGCAGGTTAGCAATCAGCCCCAGCATTTT	CAISPQVSNQPQHF	TRBV10-3	TRBJ1-5	NA	few
TGTGCCTGGAGTGTGGGAGGGAGCCGTACCGGGGAGCTGTTTTTT	CAWSVGGSRTGELFF	TRBV30	TRBJ2-2	TRBD2	NA
TGTGCCAGCACGGACAGGGCACAGCCCCAGCATTTT	CASTDRAQPQHF	TRBV19	TRBJ1-5	TRBD1	NA
TGTGCCAGCTCACCTATACCCGGGGGCCAGCCCCAGCATTTT	CASSPIPGGQPQHF	TRBV18	TRBJ1-5	NA	few
TGTGCCAGCAGCCTTCGGACAGGGGGCGCAGATACGCAGTATTTT	CASSLRTGGADTQYF	TRBV12-3/TRBV12-4	TRBJ2-3	TRBD1	many
TGCGCCAGCAGCGATGACAGGGTCGGGGGCTACACCTTC	CASSDDRVGGYTF	TRBV5-1	TRBJ1-2	TRBD1	many
TGTGCCAGCAGCGACAACCAGAAGGCGGGGGCCCTACAAGAGACCCAGTACTTC	CASSDNQKAGALQETQYF	TRBV7-9	TRBJ2-5	NA	NA
TGCAGTGCTAGAGATGGGGGCGGCAGGGGTGGGAATCAGCCCCAGCATTTT	CSARDGGGRGGNQPQHF	TRBV20-1	TRBJ1-5	NA	many
TGTGCCTGGAGCGCTAGGACAGGGGCGATGAACACTGAAGCTTTCTTT	CAWSARTGAMNTEAFF	TRBV30	TRBJ1-1	TRBD1	once
TGTGCCAGCAGTGAGGGTCGACAGACCTACGAGCAGTACTTC	CASSEGRQTYEQYF	TRBV6-1	TRBJ2-7	NA	many
TGTGCCAGCAGTTACCCGGGACTAGCGGGGGCCCTCGCCTACGAGCAGTACTTC	CASSYPGLAGALAYEQYF	TRBV6-2/TRBV6-3	TRBJ2-7	TRBD2	many
TGCAGTGCTAGACCCAACAGGGGGCGAACAGATACGCAGTATTTT	CSARPNRGRTDTQYF	TRBV20-1	TRBJ2-3	TRBD1	NA
TGTGCCATCAAGGAAGGCGGGGCGGACACAGATACGCAGTATTTT	CAIKEGGADTDTQYF	TRBV10-3	TRBJ2-3	NA	many
TGCGCCAGCAGCTTGAATCCGGACGGATACGAGCAGTACTTC	CASSLNPDGYEQYF	TRBV5-1	TRBJ2-7	NA	many
TGCGCCAGCAGCTGGTCCGATAGCTCCTACGAGCAGTACTTC	CASSWSDSSYEQYF	TRBV4-1	TRBJ2-7	NA	many
TGTGCTAGCAGCACCGGACCGTTCCAAGAGACCCAGTACTTC	CASSTGPFQETQYF	TRBV7-7	TRBJ2-5	NA	once
TGTGCCACCAGCAGAGTGCAGGCAATAAATGAAAAACTGTTTTTT	CATSRVQAINEKLFF	TRBV15	TRBJ1-4	NA	NA
TGCAGTGCTAGCCCCTTGACAGGGGTCCTAGGCACTGAAGCTTTCTTT	CSASPLTGVLGTEAFF	TRBV20-1	TRBJ1-1	TRBD1	NA
TGCAGTGCTAGTCCAGCGAAGCCACAGAGTACGCAGTATTTT	CSASPAKPQSTQYF	TRBV20-1	TRBJ2-3	NA	many
TGTGCCGGCAGCTTGGCCCCCGACAGTTCTAACTATGGCTACACCTTC	CAGSLAPDSSNYGYTF	TRBV5-5	TRBJ1-2	NA	few
TGTGCCAGCACACTAGCGGATTCCTACGAGCAGTACTTC	CASTLADSYEQYF	TRBV2	TRBJ2-7	TRBD2	once
TGCGCCAGCAGCCGGACAGGGGTAAATTCACCCCTCCACTTT	CASSRTGVNSPLHF	TRBV5-1	TRBJ1-6	TRBD1	few
TGTGCCAGCAGCCAGGTCCGGGGGGCCTCCTACGAGCAGTACTTC	CASSQVRGASYEQYF	TRBV4-2	TRBJ2-7	NA	many
TGTGCCAGCAGTCCCAGCGCGACAGGCCAAGAGACCCAGTACTTC	CASSPSATGQETQYF	TRBV28	TRBJ2-5	NA	many
TGTGCCAGCAGTGGGACACCCTATAATTCACCCCTCCACTTT	CASSGTPYNSPLHF	TRBV2	TRBJ1-6	NA	NA
TGTGCCAGCAGCCAGAGTAGCGGGGCGGGCTACAATGAGCAGTTCTTC	CASSQSSGAGYNEQFF	TRBV11-3	TRBJ2-1	TRBD2	many
TGCAGTGCTAGAGATAGGACAGGGGGGAATCAGCCCCAGCATTTT	CSARDRTGGNQPQHF	TRBV20-1	TRBJ1-5	TRBD1	many
TGTGCCTGGAGCGCCGCGCCAGGGGACGGTCAGCCCCAGCATTTT	CAWSAAPGDGQPQHF	TRBV30	TRBJ1-5	NA	few
TGTGCCACCAGCAGAGTAACAGGGCCCCGCACAATGAACACTGAAGCTTTCTTT	CATSRVTGPRTMNTEAFF	TRBV15	TRBJ1-1	NA	many
TGCAGTGCTAGGGTCCTTACTACAGATACGCAGTATTTT	CSARVLTTDTQYF	TRBV20-1	TRBJ2-3	NA	NA
TGCAGTGCTAGAGAAACCGGGACTAGCGGAGAGACCCAGTACTTC	CSARETGTSGETQYF	TRBV20-1	TRBJ2-5	TRBD2	NA
TGTGCCAGCAGCTTCACTAGCGGGGGCCTGACTACCGAGGAGCTGTTTTTT	CASSFTSGGLTTEELFF	TRBV7-3	TRBJ2-2	TRBD2	NA